Listed here are 8 T cell receptor beta chains from one sample, sequenced in a study of cytomegalovirus exposure and HLA in healthy donors. This table comes from immunoSEQ multiplex PCR, and its TCRdb copy is limited to in-frame clones, with some not included. The sample has roughly 220,000 clones; just over 90% are singletons. The source material was PBMCs. These receptors were taken from a woman in her late teens or twenties in good health and CMV-seronegative.

The J gene is TRBJ1-2, the V gene TRBV27, with D possibly matching TRBD1 (6 bases). Germline V gives CDR1 MNHEY, CDR2 SMNVEV (reference sequence). The V end lost 3 bases, the J end lost 4 bases, and 9 bases lay between the germline ends. The CDR3 has 13 amino acids. The CDR3 protein is CASSFQGSYGYTF. CDR3 DNA sequence: TGTGCCAGCAGTTTTCAGGGGAGCTATGGCTACACCTTC.

This clone was recorded once. The J gene is TRBJ2-3, the V gene TRBV19; 11 bases are a match to TRBD1. Per the germline V gene, CDR1 is LNHDA and CDR2 is SQIVND (reference sequence). The V gene end was trimmed by 8 bases and the J gene end by 4 bases; junction bases not matched to a gene: 8. This CDR3 spans 15 amino acids. The CDR3 DNA reads TGTGCCAGTGCTCCCCGGGGACAGGGGGCAGATACGCAGTATTTT. Amino acid sequence: CASAPRGQGADTQYF.

The chain recombines TRBV7-2 with TRBJ2-7; perhaps TRBD1 as D (6 bases). The germline V gene has CDR1 SGHTA and CDR2 FQGNSA. This CDR3 is built from 15 residues. With 4 bases removed from V and 2 bases from J, the gap between germline ends came to 15 bases. CDR3 DNA sequence: TGTGCCAGCAGCTCAGACTGGGGGCCTCCCTACGAGCAGTACTTC. This codes for CASSSDWGPPYEQYF.

V usage is TRBV7-9 and J usage is TRBJ2-1, with 8 bases matching TRBD2. This CDR3 contains 14 residues. Germline assignment: CDR1 SEHNR and CDR2 FQNEAQ (reference sequence). The V gene end was trimmed by 2 bases and the J gene end by 8 bases; junction bases not matched to a gene: 5. The CDR3 sequence: CASSLSGSKDEQFF. The CDR3 DNA sequence: TGTGCCAGCAGCTTAAGCGGGAGTAAAGATGAGCAGTTCTTC.

The chain employs TRBV6-6 and TRBJ1-4; TRBD1 might be the D (6 bases). V gave up 4 bases and J gave up 8 bases, with 17 bases separating them. The CDR3 is 15 amino acids. Germline assignment: CDR1 MNHNY and CDR2 SVGAGI (reference sequence). The CDR3 here is CASSFSQGRNEKLFF. DNA of the CDR3: TGTGCCAGCAGTTTCTCACAGGGAAGGAACGAAAAACTGTTTTTT.

This clone has a single count. This sequence joins TRBV7-2 and TRBJ2-4; perhaps TRBD2 as D (5 bases). The germline V gene has CDR1 SGHTA and CDR2 FQGNSA. This CDR3 spans 13 amino acids. Between the trimmed V and J ends, which lost 5 bases and 15 bases, there was a span of 20 bases. The CDR3 reads CASSLYRGLERYF. In DNA form, the CDR3 reads TGTGCCAGCAGCCTCTATCGCGGACTGGAAAGGTACTTC.

A single count supports this clone. This rearrangement joins TRBV19 to TRBJ1-1; D not certain. Germline CDR1 and CDR2: LNHDA and SQIVND (reference sequence). V lost 1 base, J lost 1 base, and 7 bases lay in between. This CDR3 is 14 amino acids long. The CDR3 nucleotides read TGTGCCAGTAGTATAGGCGTCCAGAACACTGAAGCTTTCTTT. It translates to CASSIGVQNTEAFF.

The genes are TRBV9 and TRBJ2-1, with D possibly matching TRBD2 (5 bases). CDR3 length equals 14 residues. V dropped 2 bases and J dropped 9 bases, with 15 bases sitting between them. Germline CDR1 reads SGDLS; CDR2 reads YYNGEE. The DNA for the CDR3 is TGTGCCAGCAGCGTTGGAGGCCTAGCATCTGAGCAGTTCTTC. It specifies CASSVGGLASEQFF.